The next 30 T cell receptor beta chains were all read from a single sample in a study of CD8 T cells in Susac syndrome. Random hexamers were used to reverse transcribe the RNA input (roughly 0.5 to 1 ug). A single record per CDR3 protein comes from TCRdb applying MiXCR to the immunoSEQ multiplex PCR reads. The table has about 240,000 distinct CDR3 sequences, 90% to 97% seen once. Sequencing was done on a sample of CD4+ T cells from PBMCs. Every receptor here comes from a human donor with Susac syndrome.

The chain uses TRBV15 and TRBJ2-5; D not resolved. There are 15 residues in the CDR3. Germline CDR1 is LNHNV and CDR2 is YYDKDF (reference sequence). The V end was cut by 6 bases, the J end by 0 bases, with 14 bases between. The CDR3 loop is CATRVSQTYQETQYF. The CDR3 region has the DNA TGTGCCACCAGGGTCAGTCAGACTTACCAAGAGACCCAGTACTTC.

The J gene is TRBJ2-7, the V gene TRBV5-1; D remains ambiguous. The length of the CDR3 is 12 residues. Germline CDR1 is SGHRS and CDR2 is YFSETQ. Trimming shortened V by 0 bases and J by 3 bases, and 4 bases separated the two germline ends. The CDR3 loop is CASSLGHYEQYF. CDR3 DNA sequence: TGCGCCAGCAGCTTGGGCCACTACGAGCAGTACTTC.

The J gene is TRBJ2-7, the V gene TRBV20-1; TRBD2 matches at 8 bases. The CDR3 is made up of 12 amino acids. Germline V lookup: CDR1 DFQATT, CDR2 SNEGSKA (reference sequence). The V segment lost 5 bases and the J segment 3 bases; nucleotides outside the gene matches: 3. Here the CDR3 DNA reads TGCAGTGCTGTAAGCGGGAGCTACGAGCAGTACTTC. Encoded protein: CSAVSGSYEQYF.

The rearrangement links TRBV3-1 to TRBJ1-1; the match to TRBD1 covers 7 bases. The CDR3 is 15 amino acids. The germline V gene encodes CDR1 LGHDT and CDR2 YNNKEL (reference sequence). V trimming: 5 bases; J trimming: 0 bases; junction bases outside the gene matches: 6. The DNA for the CDR3 is TGTGCCAGCAGCGAATCGGGACAGATGAACACTGAAGCTTTCTTT. It translates to CASSESGQMNTEAFF.

The chain is built from TRBV6-5 and TRBJ1-1; TRBD1 might be the D (6 bases). Germline assignment: CDR1 MNHEY and CDR2 SVGAGI. The germline V and J ends were trimmed by 7 bases and 0 bases, with 12 bases remaining between them. The CDR3 spans 14 residues. In DNA form, the CDR3 reads TGTGCCAGCACCTTCAGGGGCATGAACACTGAAGCTTTCTTT. Protein: CASTFRGMNTEAFF.

The chain joins TRBV6-1 to TRBJ2-6; weak D call: TRBD1 (5 bases). The CDR3 has 14 residues. The V gene lost 11 bases and the J gene lost 2 bases, with 13 bases spanning the gap. Per germline, CDR1 MNHNS and CDR2 SASEGT. CDR3 sequence (DNA): TGTGCCTCCTTCAGGGAAGCTGGGGCCAACGTCCTGACTTTC. It translates to CASFREAGANVLTF.

The V and J genes are TRBV7-9 and TRBJ2-1; possible D gene TRBD1, 6 bases. Deletions cut 3 bases from V and 5 bases from J, with 14 bases between. Per the germline V gene, CDR1 is SEHNR and CDR2 is FQNEAQ (reference sequence). This CDR3 comprises 15 residues. CDR3 loop: CASSLGRGPNNEQFF. CDR3 sequence (DNA): TGTGCCAGCAGCTTGGGCAGGGGCCCAAACAATGAGCAGTTCTTC.

The table lists this clonotype with a few counts. The gene calls are TRBV14 and TRBJ1-1; D not certain. Germline values: CDR1 SGHDN, CDR2 FVKESK. V was trimmed by 0 bases and J by 8 bases, leaving 10 bases between them. There are 13 residues in the CDR3. CDR3 coding DNA: TGTGCCAGCAGCCAAGATCTTGGGAGGGAAGCTTTCTTT. Amino acids: CASSQDLGREAFF.

The CDR3 DNA is TGTGCCAGCACCCTGGGACAGGGAAGCTACGAGCAGTACTTC. It translates to CASTLGQGSYEQYF. The chain employs TRBV28 and TRBJ2-7; 9 bases map to TRBD1. CDR3 length equals 14 residues. The V gene's germline CDR1 is MDHEN and CDR2 SYDVKM. Trimming took 7 bases from V and 3 from J; bases not matched to a gene: 7.

The V call is TRBV5-4, the J call TRBJ2-3; D remains ambiguous. Between the trimmed V and J ends, which lost 4 bases and 1 base, there was a span of 10 bases. This CDR3 spans 14 amino acids. Germline V lookup: CDR1 SGHNT, CDR2 YYREEE (reference sequence). As DNA, the CDR3 is TGTGCCAGCAGCCTACCCCAGGGCACAGATACGCAGTATTTT. It translates to CASSLPQGTDTQYF. The whole variable domain, remainder taken from reference TRBV5-4 and TRBJ2-3, is ETGVTQSPTHLIKTRGQQVTLRCSSQSGHNTVSWYQQALGQGPQFIFQYYREEENGRGNFPPRFSGLQFPNYSSELNVNALELDDSALYLCASSLPQGTDTQYFGPGTRLTVL.

The chain combines TRBV29-1 with TRBJ2-1; 8 nucleotides match TRBD2. Unmatched junction bases numbered 9, after V lost 3 bases and J lost 5 bases. This CDR3 comprises 15 residues. Germline assignment: CDR1 SQVTM and CDR2 ANQGSEA. The DNA of the CDR3 is TGCAGCGTTGAGACCTACGGTAGCGGGGACAATGAGCAGTTCTTC. Protein: CSVETYGSGDNEQFF.

The genes are TRBV30 and TRBJ2-1, with 13 positions matching TRBD2. Germline V gene sequence: CDR1 GTSNPN, CDR2 SVGIG (reference sequence). The CDR3 runs 16 residues. Trimming at V came to 2 bases and at J to 10 bases, leaving 11 bases not matched to a gene. The CDR3 region is CAWSNRGTSGNSEQFF. The CDR3 DNA is TGTGCCTGGAGTAACCGGGGGACTAGCGGGAACAGCGAGCAGTTCTTC.

V and J are TRBV25-1 and TRBJ2-1; TRBD1 might be the D (5 bases). CDR3 length equals 14 residues. The germline V gene encodes CDR1 MGHDK and CDR2 SYGVNS. Trimming cost V 3 bases and J 4 bases, with 10 bases left between them. CDR3 coding DNA: TGTGCCAGCAGTGACAGGGCCGGGTACAATGAGCAGTTCTTC. Translation: CASSDRAGYNEQFF. The variable domain in full, with the rest retrieved from reference TRBV25-1 and TRBJ2-1, is EADIYQTPRYLVIGTGKKITLECSQTMGHDKMYWYQQDPGMELHLIHYSYGVNSTEKGDLSSESTVSRIRTEHFPLTLESARPSHTSQYLCASSDRAGYNEQFFGPGTRLTVL.

The table lists this clonotype with a count of one. The rearrangement links TRBV6-2 or TRBV6-3 to TRBJ2-7; D may be TRBD2 (6 bases). CDR1 and CDR2 from the germline V gene are MNHEY and SVGEGT. The length of the CDR3 is 13 residues. The V and J ends lost 6 bases and 3 bases respectively, with 12 bases between them. CDR3 in DNA: TGTGCCAGCAGCCACCGGGAGAGCTACGAGCAGTACTTC. This codes for CASSHRESYEQYF.

The chain is built from TRBV3-1 and TRBJ2-1, with D possibly TRBD1 on 6 matching bases. Germline V gene lookup returns CDR1 LGHDT and CDR2 YNNKEL (reference sequence). CDR3 length: 13 amino acids. The germline V and J ends were trimmed by 1 base and 7 bases, with 8 bases remaining between them. CDR3 protein: CASSQGRGNEQFF. DNA of the CDR3: TGTGCCAGCAGCCAAGGCAGGGGTAATGAGCAGTTCTTC.

This sequence joins TRBV20-1 and TRBJ2-5; no definite D call. The germline CDR1 and CDR2 sequences are DFQATT and SNEGSKA (reference sequence). The CDR3 is 10 residues long. V was cut by 3 bases and J by 5 bases, with 4 bases left in between. This chain's CDR3 is CSASTETQYF. CDR3 nucleotides: TGCAGTGCTAGCACGGAGACCCAGTACTTC.

V gene TRBV2 combines with J gene TRBJ2-2; unclear D gene. The CDR3 has 11 residues. V was trimmed by 6 bases and J by 5 bases, leaving 4 bases between them. Germline V lookup: CDR1 SNHLY, CDR2 FYNNEI. CDR3 sequence (DNA): TGTGCCAGCAGGTATACCGGGGAGCTGTTTTTT. This sequence encodes CASRYTGELFF.

The chain uses TRBV30 and TRBJ2-2, with unresolved D. V lost 2 bases and J lost 1, with 11 bases in between. Germline V gene sequence: CDR1 GTSNPN, CDR2 SVGIG (reference sequence). The CDR3 is 15 amino acids. The CDR3 DNA is TGTGCCTGGAGTCGGGTTCCGGAGAACACCGGGGAGCTGTTTTTT. Amino acids: CAWSRVPENTGELFF.

Here the CDR3 reads CASTYGTRTDTQYF. CDR3 nucleotide sequence: TGTGCCAGCACCTACGGGACACGTACAGATACGCAGTATTTT. The chain uses TRBV27 and TRBJ2-3; D possibly corresponds to TRBD1 (6 bases). V dropped 7 bases and J dropped 3 bases, with 14 bases sitting between them. CDR1 is MNHEY, CDR2 SMNVEV, per germline (reference sequence). The CDR3 consists of 14 residues.

The rearrangement joins TRBV29-1 to TRBJ2-7; possible D gene TRBD1, 6 bases. CDR1 and CDR2 (germline): SQVTM, ANQGSEA. The CDR3 runs 16 residues. V lost 7 bases, J lost 2 bases, and 24 bases lay in between. CDR3: CSAGGLLSSRTYEQYF. CDR3 nucleotide sequence: TGCAGCGCTGGGGGCCTCTTAAGTAGTCGTACCTACGAGCAGTACTTC.

The chain joins TRBV27 to TRBJ2-5, with D maybe TRBD2 (5 bases). The CDR3 is made up of 14 amino acids. V lost 6 bases and J lost 2, with 13 bases in between. Germline CDR1 is MNHEY and CDR2 is SMNVEV (reference sequence). The CDR3 DNA follows: TGTGCCAGCAGACCCTCCGGGATTCAAGAGACCCAGTACTTC. The encoded protein is CASRPSGIQETQYF.

The rearrangement links TRBV5-1 to TRBJ2-1, with 10 positions matching TRBD1. The CDR3 covers 14 residues. Losses at the gene ends were 7 bases for V and 7 bases for J; bases not matched to a gene: 8. Germline CDR1 SGHRS, CDR2 YFSETQ. CDR3: CASRLGQGINEQFF. CDR3 coding DNA: TGCGCCAGCCGCCTGGGACAGGGGATAAATGAGCAGTTCTTC.

The count of this clonotype is one. The chain combines TRBV12-3 or TRBV12-4 with TRBJ2-2; D ambiguous. V was pared by 6 bases and J by 6 bases, with 17 bases between. The CDR3 runs to 15 residues. This chain's CDR3 is CASSPQAQAPGELFF. The CDR3 nucleotides are TGTGCCAGCAGCCCCCAGGCCCAGGCCCCCGGGGAGCTGTTTTTT.

About this clonotype itself: Mismatch with germline at one junction end may stem from a read error. The chain employs TRBV29-1 and TRBJ1-3; D remains unclear. The CDR3 sequence is 14 residues long. Looked up from germline, CDR1 is SQVTM and CDR2 is ANQGSEA. Here the CDR3 DNA reads TGCAGCGTGGAAGACGGTAGCTCTGGAAACACCATATATTTT. Translated: CSVEDGSSGNTIYF.

The J gene is TRBJ2-7, the V gene TRBV5-1, with 8 bases matching TRBD1. After removal of 4 bases from V and 2 bases from J, the junction contained 8 bases not matched to a gene. The CDR3 runs to 15 residues. CDR1 and CDR2 (germline): SGHRS, YFSETQ. CDR3 residues: CASSPGGAIAYEQYF. The CDR3 coding sequence is TGCGCCAGCAGCCCAGGGGGCGCGATCGCCTACGAGCAGTACTTC.

V usage is TRBV12-3 or TRBV12-4 and J usage is TRBJ2-5, with D perhaps assigned TRBD1 or TRBD2 (5 bases each). The CDR3 is 15 amino acids. Trimming took 4 bases from V and 2 from J, leaving 14 bases between them. DNA for the CDR3: TGTGCCAGCAGTTCGGGACCACTAGTGCAAGAGACCCAGTACTTC. Amino acids: CASSSGPLVQETQYF.

The gene calls are TRBV18 and TRBJ2-1; TRBD2 matches at 8 bases. With 2 bases clipped from V and 7 bases from J, the junction kept 7 bases outside the gene matches. Germline V CDR1 and CDR2: KGHSH, LQKENI. This CDR3 region has 15 residues. Written as DNA, the CDR3 is TGTGCCAGCTCACCATCAAGCGGGAGTCAAAATGAGCAGTTCTTC. This codes for CASSPSSGSQNEQFF.

The rearrangement joins TRBV28 to TRBJ2-3; 7 nucleotides agree with TRBD1. Germline CDR1 is MDHEN and CDR2 is SYDVKM. Unmatched junction bases numbered 4, after V lost 5 bases and J lost 2 bases. The CDR3 contains 14 residues. CDR3: CASSRDSYTDTQYF. In DNA form, the CDR3 reads TGTGCCAGCAGTCGGGACAGTTACACAGATACGCAGTATTTT.

The V call is TRBV4-1, the J call TRBJ2-1, with 14 bases matching TRBD2. The CDR3 runs to 15 residues. CDR1 is MGHRA and CDR2 is YSYEKL in the germline V gene. Trimming removed 6 bases from V and 9 bases from J; junction bases left unmatched: 7. Written as DNA, the CDR3 is TGCGCCAGCAGACGGACTAGCGGGAGGTGGGGTGAGCAGTTCTTC. Residues: CASRRTSGRWGEQFF.

V gene TRBV30 combines with J gene TRBJ2-1, with TRBD1 as a possible D gene (5 bases). The CDR3 has 14 amino acids. The V end was cut by 0 bases, the J end by 4 bases, with 10 bases between. Per the germline V gene, CDR1 is GTSNPN and CDR2 is SVGIG (reference sequence). CDR3 DNA: TGTGCCTGGAGTGTTTCTTCAGGGTACAATGAGCAGTTCTTC. As protein: CAWSVSSGYNEQFF.